A selection of T cell receptor beta chains follows, all from one sample in a study of T cells in narcolepsy. Clones were sequenced by immunoSEQ multiplex PCR, and TCRdb holds only the in-frame ones, with some missing. Counted here are around 32,000 clones, roughly 77% occurring once; the ten biggest clones make up approximately 1%. Sequencing input: CD45RA- memory CD4+ T cells from PBMCs. The source of these receptors is a human donor with narcolepsy. Both conserved end residues are part of each CDR3. Fields, in order: V gene, D gene, J gene, CDR3 DNA, CDR3 protein. D genes are given only for firm matches.

V: TRBV19
D: TRBD1
J: TRBJ2-2
DNA: TGTGCCAGCCGGAAGGGGGCGAACGGCGGGGAGCTGTTTTTT
CDR3: CASRKGANGGELFF

V: TRBV2
D: TRBD1
J: TRBJ1-1
DNA: TGTGCCAGCAGCGGACAGGGGAGGACTGAAGCTTTCTTT
CDR3: CASSGQGRTEAFF

V: TRBV6-1
D: .
J: TRBJ2-7
DNA: TGTGCCAGCAGTGGCCTGTCCTACGAGCAGTACTTC
CDR3: CASSGLSYEQYF

V: TRBV6-5
D: TRBD2
J: TRBJ2-7
DNA: TGTGCCAGCCGGGGGGGGGCCTACGAGCAGTACTTC
CDR3: CASRGGAYEQYF

V: TRBV9
D: TRBD1
J: TRBJ2-3
DNA: TGTGCCAGCAGCGTCAGGGGACAGGGGACAGATACGCAGTATTTT
CDR3: CASSVRGQGTDTQYF

V: TRBV28
D: .
J: TRBJ1-5
DNA: TGTGCCAGCAGTTTCGAGGGCAATCAGCCCCAGCATTTT
CDR3: CASSFEGNQPQHF

V: TRBV9
D: .
J: TRBJ2-7
DNA: TGTGCCAGCAACGCCTCATCGGACCCAGGGGTGGCCGAGCAGTACTTC
CDR3: CASNASSDPGVAEQYF

V: TRBV7-2
D: .
J: TRBJ2-2
DNA: TGTGCCAGCAGCTTAGCTTGGTCTACCGGGGAGCTGTTTTTT
CDR3: CASSLAWSTGELFF

V: TRBV7-3
D: .
J: TRBJ2-3
DNA: TGTGCCAGCAGCTTAGTGGGTGATCCTTACACAGATACGCAGTATTTT
CDR3: CASSLVGDPYTDTQYF

V: TRBV15
D: .
J: TRBJ2-7
DNA: TGTGCCACCAGCAGAGATCTGCGGGACGCCTACGAGCAGTACTTC
CDR3: CATSRDLRDAYEQYF

V: TRBV5-1
D: TRBD2
J: TRBJ2-2
DNA: TGCGCCAGCAGACCCCTAGCGGGAGAGGTCAGCGGGGAGCTGTTTTTT
CDR3: CASRPLAGEVSGELFF

V: TRBV4-3
D: .
J: TRBJ2-5
DNA: TGCGCCAGCAGCCAAGGAACCGACCTGTACCAAGAGACCCAGTACTTC
CDR3: CASSQGTDLYQETQYF

V: TRBV30
D: TRBD2
J: TRBJ2-5
DNA: TGTGCCTGGAGTGTAGGTAGCGGGAGTGAGACCCAGTACTTC
CDR3: CAWSVGSGSETQYF

V: TRBV7-2
D: TRBD2
J: TRBJ2-4
DNA: TGTGCCAGCAGCTTAAAAGCGGGAGGGGGCAAAAACATTCAGTACTTC
CDR3: CASSLKAGGGKNIQYF

V: TRBV5-5
D: .
J: TRBJ2-7
DNA: TGTGCCAGCAGCCTAACGGGGGCAGGCTACGAGCAGTACTTC
CDR3: CASSLTGAGYEQYF

V: TRBV28
D: TRBD1
J: TRBJ1-4
DNA: TGTGCCAGCAGTCTGGGAGGGACAGGGGGTGAAAAACTGTTTTTT
CDR3: CASSLGGTGGEKLFF

V: TRBV7-6
D: TRBD1
J: TRBJ2-7
DNA: TGTGCCAGCAGCTTAGCTGTAGGACAGGGGGCCGCCTACGAGCAGTACTTC
CDR3: CASSLAVGQGAAYEQYF

V: TRBV28
D: .
J: TRBJ1-1
DNA: TGTGCCAGCAGCCTGGGGCGACGACTGGGAAGAAGGGGAGACACTGAAGCTTTCTTT
CDR3: CASSLGRRLGRRGDTEAFF

V: TRBV30
D: .
J: TRBJ1-2
DNA: TGTGCCTGGAGCGAACGGTGGGGAGGGAGCTACACCTTC
CDR3: CAWSERWGGSYTF

V: TRBV30
D: .
J: TRBJ1-5
DNA: TGTGCCTCCCAACGGAGGGGCCCTAATCAGCCCCAGCATTTT
CDR3: CASQRRGPNQPQHF

V: TRBV5-4
D: TRBD1
J: TRBJ1-3
DNA: TGTGCCAGCAGCTCGAGGACAGGCTTTAGCTCTGGAAACACCATATATTTT
CDR3: CASSSRTGFSSGNTIYF